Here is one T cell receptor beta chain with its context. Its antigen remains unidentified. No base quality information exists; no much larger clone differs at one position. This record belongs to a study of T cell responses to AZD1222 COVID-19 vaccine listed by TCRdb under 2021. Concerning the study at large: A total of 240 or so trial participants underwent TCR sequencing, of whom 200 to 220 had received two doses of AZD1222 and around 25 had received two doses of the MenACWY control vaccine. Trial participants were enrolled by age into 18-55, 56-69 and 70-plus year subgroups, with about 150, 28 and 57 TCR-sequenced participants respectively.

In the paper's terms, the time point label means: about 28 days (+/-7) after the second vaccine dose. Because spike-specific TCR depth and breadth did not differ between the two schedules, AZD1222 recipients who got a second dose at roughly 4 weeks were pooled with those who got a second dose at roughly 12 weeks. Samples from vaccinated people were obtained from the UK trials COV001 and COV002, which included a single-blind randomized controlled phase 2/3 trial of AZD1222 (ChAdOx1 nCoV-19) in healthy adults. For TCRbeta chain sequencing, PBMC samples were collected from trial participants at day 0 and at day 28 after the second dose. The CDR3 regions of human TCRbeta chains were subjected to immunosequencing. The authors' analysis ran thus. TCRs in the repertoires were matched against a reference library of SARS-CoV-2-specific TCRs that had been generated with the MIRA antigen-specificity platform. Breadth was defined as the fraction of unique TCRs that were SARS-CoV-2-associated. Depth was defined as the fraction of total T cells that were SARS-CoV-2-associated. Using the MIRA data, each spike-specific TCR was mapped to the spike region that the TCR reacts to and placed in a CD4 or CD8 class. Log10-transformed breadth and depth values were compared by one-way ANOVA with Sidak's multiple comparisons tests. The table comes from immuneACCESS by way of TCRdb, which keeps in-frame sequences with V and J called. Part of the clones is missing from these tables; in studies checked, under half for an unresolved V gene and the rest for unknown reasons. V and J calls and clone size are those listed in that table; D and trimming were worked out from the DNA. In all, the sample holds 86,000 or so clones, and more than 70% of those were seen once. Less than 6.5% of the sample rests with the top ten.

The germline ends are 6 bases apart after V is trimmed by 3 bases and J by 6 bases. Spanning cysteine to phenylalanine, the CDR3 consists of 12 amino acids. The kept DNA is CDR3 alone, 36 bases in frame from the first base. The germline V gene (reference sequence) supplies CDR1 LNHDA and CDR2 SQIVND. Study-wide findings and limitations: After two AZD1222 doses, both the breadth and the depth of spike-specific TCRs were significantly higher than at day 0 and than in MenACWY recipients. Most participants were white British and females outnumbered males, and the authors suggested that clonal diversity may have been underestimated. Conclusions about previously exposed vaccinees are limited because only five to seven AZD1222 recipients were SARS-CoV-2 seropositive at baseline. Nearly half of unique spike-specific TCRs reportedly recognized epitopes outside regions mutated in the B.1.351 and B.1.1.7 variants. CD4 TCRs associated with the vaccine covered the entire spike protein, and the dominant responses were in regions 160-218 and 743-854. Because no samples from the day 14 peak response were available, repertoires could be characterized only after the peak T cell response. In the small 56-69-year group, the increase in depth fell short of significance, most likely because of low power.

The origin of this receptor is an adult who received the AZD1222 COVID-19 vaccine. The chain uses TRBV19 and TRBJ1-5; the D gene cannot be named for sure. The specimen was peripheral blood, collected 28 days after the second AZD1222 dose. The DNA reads TGTGCCAGTAGTATCTTTGGTCAGCCCCAGCATTTT. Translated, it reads CASSIFGQPQHF.